The subject of this entry is one TCR beta chain. As yet, its antigen is unknown. Assay used: immunoSEQ multiplex PCR; TCRdb lists only in-frame clones, some missing. The data contain more than 130,000 clones, 90% of them seen just once; the ten biggest clones take up about 3.5%. This record belongs to a study of T cell responses to AZD1222 COVID-19 vaccine. Study in general: Second-dose intervals of approximately 4 or approximately 12 weeks were pooled.

Findings and caveats of the study: Donors in the cohort were predominantly white British and more often female, and clonal diversity was possibly underestimated. Per reports, nearly half of all spike-specific TCRs target regions that are unmutated in variants.

This receptor was obtained from an adult in good health. The starting material was peripheral blood, obtained on day 0 of AZD1222 vaccination.

CDR3 loop: CASSQDSRGGETQYF. The CDR3 DNA reads as TGTGCCAGCAGCCAAGACTCCAGGGGCGGGGAGACCCAGTACTTC. The chain employs TRBV3-1 (or the pseudogene TRBV3-2) and TRBJ2-5, with D tentatively TRBD1 (6 bases). The CDR3 is made up of 15 amino acids. Per germline, CDR1 LGHDT and CDR2 YNNKEL (reference sequence). V was shortened by 0 bases and J by 5 bases, with 13 bases between the two germline ends.